Below are 17 T cell receptor beta chains sequenced from a single sample in a study of CD8+ T cells in alopecia areata. Investigators isolated RNA and reverse transcribed it into cDNA to act as the sequencing template. Repertoires were generated with immunoSEQ multiplex PCR, while TCRdb's copy carries only in-frame clones and drops some. The table lists roughly 120,000 clones, with no singletons. The sample comprised lesional skin. The receptors come from a C3H/HeJ mouse with alopecia areata. The MHC haplotype of this mouse line is H2-k.

There are a few counts of this clone. Any gene name here is a mouse gene name. The read ends 4 residues shy of where the CDR3 ends; the end is completed using the germline J gene. This chain joins TRBV29 and TRBJ1-2; 7 bases line up with TRBD1. The CDR3 length is 13 residues. Trimming took 6 bases from V and 0 from J; bases not matched to a gene: 1. The germline CDR1 and CDR2 sequences are MSHET and SYDVDS. This CDR3 is CASRGTANSDYTF. The CDR3 DNA, read in part, is TGTGCTAGCAGGGGGACAGCAAACTCC.

To note about this clone: At residue 13, TCRdb's protein disagrees with the DNA translation; the protein shown here derives from the DNA. The genes are named according to mouse. The read finishes 3 residues shy of the CDR3 end, and the germline J gene is used to complete it. V gene TRBV13-3 combines with J gene TRBJ1-3; weak D call: TRBD1 (5 bases). V was pared by 0 bases and J by 0 bases, with 10 bases between. The germline CDR1 and CDR2 sequences are NNHDY and SYVADS. This CDR3 is built from 16 residues. CDR3 loop: CASSDAAGSSGNTLYF. Incomplete CDR3 DNA: TGTGCCAGCAGTGATGCAGCAGGGTCTTCTGGAAATACG.

Turning to this clone: Germline and genes: mouse. The observed sequence ends 4 residues before the CDR3 terminus, with the missing tail filled in from the germline J gene. The V gene is TRBV16, the J gene TRBJ1-1; 10 positions agree with TRBD1. Germline trimming cut 1 base from V and 3 bases from J; bases unmatched to any gene: 8. This CDR3 spans 17 amino acids. Germline assignment: CDR1 SGHSA and CDR2 FRNQAP. The CDR3 bases that were read are TGTGCAAGCAGCTTAGGTGGGAGACAGGGGGCGGACACA. Translating gives CASSLGGRQGADT. The full CDR3 protein is CASSLGGRQGADTEVFF.

This clone was detected a few times. These gene names are mouse names. The read halts 4 residues ahead of the CDR3 end, with the missing end drawn from the germline J gene. This sequence joins TRBV19 and TRBJ2-5; 8 bases are shared with TRBD1. The CDR3 loop spans 14 amino acids. Germline lookup yields CDR1 FNHDT and CDR2 SITEND (reference sequence). The sequenced part of the CDR3 DNA is TGTGCCAGCAGTGCCGGGACAGGAGAAGAC. It yields the protein CASSAGTGED. The entire CDR3 protein reads CASSAGTGEDTQYF. Complete variable domain (other parts from reference TRBV19 and TRBJ2-5): GGIITQTPKFLIGQEGQKLTLKCQQNFNHDTMYWYRQDSGKGLRLIYYSITENDLQKGDLSEGYDASREKKSSFSLTVTSAQKNEMAVFLCASSAGTGEDTQYFGPGTRLLVL.

This clone has only a few counts. Gene and germline names: mouse. The read terminates 4 residues ahead of where the CDR3 ends, so the germline J gene completes it. The V call is TRBV19, the J call TRBJ2-1; 13 positions match TRBD2. The germline gives CDR1 FNHDT, CDR2 SITEND (reference sequence). The CDR3 consists of 13 residues. The CDR3: CASRGLGGPEQFF. CDR3 DNA, as far as it was read: TGTGCCAGCCGAGGACTGGGGGGGCCT.

Regarding this clone: The gene names given are mouse names. The CDR3 is cut off 4 residues early in the read; its end comes from the germline J gene. This rearrangement joins TRBV13-1 to TRBJ2-2; 13 positions match TRBD2. The trim removed 5 bases at V and 6 bases at J, leaving 1 base unmatched. Germline CDR1 NSHNY, CDR2 SYGAGN. The CDR3 runs 14 residues. The DNA read from the CDR3 is TGTGCCAGCAGGGACTGGGGGGGCGCCGGG. Amino acids: CASRDWGGAG. The whole CDR3 sequence reads CASRDWGGAGQLYF.

Concerning this clone itself: Germline and genes: mouse. Sequencing ends 4 residues short of the CDR3 end; the germline J gene provides the rest. The gene calls are TRBV13-3 and TRBJ2-5; D is possibly TRBD1 (5 bases). This CDR3 comprises 15 residues. CDR1 NNHDY and CDR2 SYVADS come from the germline V gene. The CDR3 bases that were read are TGTGCCAGCAGTGACCCGACAGAAAAAAAAGAC. Protein: CASSDPTEKKD. The CDR3 as a whole reads CASSDPTEKKDTQYF.

This clone was picked up many times. Any gene name here is a mouse gene name. The sequence runs out 4 residues before the end of the CDR3; the remainder is reconstructed from the germline J gene. This chain joins TRBV13-3 and TRBJ2-1; no reliable D call. Germline CDR1 and CDR2: NNHDY and SYVADS. The V end was cut by 2 bases, the J end by 0 bases, with 9 bases between. The CDR3 is 15 residues long. The CDR3 is CASSDRSYNYAEQFF. The sequenced CDR3 bases are TGTGCCAGCAGTGACAGGTCTTATAACTATGCT.

As to this clone: These gene names are mouse names. The sequenced fragment ends 4 residues before the CDR3 boundary, so the rest is inferred from the germline J gene. The chain links TRBV13-3 to TRBJ2-2, with 7 bases that match TRBD1. The ends lost 2 bases at V and 4 bases at J; junction bases unmatched: 5. Germline V gene sequence: CDR1 NNHDY, CDR2 SYVADS. The CDR3 is made up of 15 amino acids. CDR3 DNA, as far as it was read: TGTGCCAGCAGTGACCCGACAGGGAGCACCGGG. Translating it yields CASSDPTGSTG. The whole CDR3 sequence is CASSDPTGSTGQLYF.

Note on this clone: Gene labels here are mouse ones. The read halts 4 residues ahead of the CDR3 end, with the missing end drawn from the germline J gene. The rearrangement uses TRBV17 and TRBJ2-3; no reliable D call. The V gene's germline CDR1 is MNHDT and CDR2 YYDKIL. V was pared by 1 base and J by 2 bases, with 7 bases between. The CDR3 spans 14 residues. Incomplete CDR3 DNA: TGTGCTAGCAGTAGAGCGCAGATTGCAGAA. Protein: CASSRAQIAE. The full CDR3 reads CASSRAQIAETLYF.

This clone was seen repeatedly, ten times or more. Gene labels here are mouse ones. With the read ending 4 residues before the CDR3 end, the germline J gene is used to fill in that end. J is TRBJ2-5 and V is TRBV14; possible D gene TRBD1, 5 bases. The CDR3 has 12 amino acids. CDR1 and CDR2 from the germline V gene are SGHDT and FRDEAV. The CDR3 is CASSLGEDTQYF. CDR3 DNA, as far as it was read: TGTGCCAGCAGTTTAGGGGAAGAC. Based on the CDR3 plus reference TRBV14 and TRBJ2-5, the full variable domain is EAGVTQSPRYAVLQEGQAVSFWCDPISGHDTLYWYQQPRDQGPQLLVYFRDEAVIDNSQLPSDRFSAVRPKGTNSTLKIQSAKQGDTATYLCASSLGEDTQYFGPGTRLLVL.

In the case of this clone: Gene labels here are mouse ones. The CDR3 DNA, read in part, is TGTGCAAGCACGACTGGGGGGGCGCGAGAT. Protein product: CASTTGGARD. From start to end, the CDR3 is CASTTGGARDEQYF. The J gene is TRBJ2-7, the V gene TRBV16, with TRBD2 identical over 12 bases. The CDR3 extends 4 residues past the end of the read, so its final part is completed from the germline J gene. Germline loops: CDR1 SGHSA, CDR2 FRNQAP. The CDR3 has 14 residues.

About this clone: Genes and germline come from the mouse. Read sequence stops 4 residues before the CDR3 end, and the germline J gene provides the missing end. The chain employs TRBV19 and TRBJ2-1, with 9 bases identical to TRBD2. This CDR3 region has 12 residues. The germline CDR1 and CDR2 sequences are FNHDT and SITEND (reference sequence). The CDR3 is CASKTGGTEQFF. The part of the CDR3 DNA that was read is TGTGCCAGCAAAACTGGGGGGACT.

A few counts support this clone. All gene names here are mouse names. The read is 4 residues too short to cover the CDR3 end, so that end is filled in from the germline J gene. The V and J genes are TRBV1 and TRBJ2-3; TRBD1 agrees at 7 bases. Germline loops: CDR1 NSQYPW, CDR2 LRSPGD (reference sequence). This CDR3 is built from 16 residues. Trimming at V came to 3 bases and at J to 3 bases, leaving 9 bases not matched to a gene. Partial CDR3 DNA: TGCACCTGCAGTGCGTTCGGGACAGAGAAGGCAGAA. Translating gives CTCSAFGTEKAE. The entire CDR3 reads CTCSAFGTEKAETLYF.

A note on this clone: Each gene name is a mouse one. The read is 4 residues too short to cover the CDR3 end, so that end is filled in from the germline J gene. This chain connects TRBV13-2 to TRBJ2-5; possibly TRBD2 for D (6 bases). Per germline, CDR1 NNHNN and CDR2 SYGAGS (reference sequence). The CDR3 consists of 15 residues. The V and J ends lost 0 bases and 2 bases respectively, with 10 bases between them. The CDR3 loop reads CASGDARDFQDTQYF. CDR3 bases read: TGTGCCAGCGGTGATGCCCGGGACTTCCAAGAC.

A few counts support this clone. Mouse gene names and germline throughout. Sequencing ends 4 residues short of the CDR3 end; the germline J gene provides the rest. The J gene is TRBJ2-1, the V gene TRBV19, with 8 nucleotides matching TRBD2. This CDR3 region has 15 residues. The germline gives CDR1 FNHDT, CDR2 SITEND (reference sequence). Trimming at V came to 2 bases and at J to 3 bases, leaving 4 bases not matched to a gene. CDR3 bases read: TGTGCCAGCAGTATCGATGGGGGGGTCTATGCT. This gives the protein CASSIDGGVYA. The full CDR3 sequence reads CASSIDGGVYAEQFF.

Comment on this clone: These gene names are mouse names. The read ends 4 residues shy of where the CDR3 ends; the end is completed using the germline J gene. This chain connects TRBV1 to TRBJ1-1; TRBD1 aligns across 8 bases. The CDR3 covers 13 residues. Germline V gene sequence: CDR1 NSQYPW, CDR2 LRSPGD (reference sequence). The covered CDR3 bases are TGCACCTGCAGTGCGCCCGACAGGGGA. Amino acid sequence: CTCSAPDRG. The whole CDR3 region reads CTCSAPDRGEVFF.